This T cell receptor (beta chain) was captured in a study of blood T cells in healthy people across ages. Next came a second PCR, run for about 6 to 11 cycles, which used a sample-barcoded 5' primer along with a J-beta primer mix. TCRdb passed the 5' RACE reads through MiXCR, listing each CDR3 protein once. The sample includes about 930,000 distinct CDR3 sequences, roughly 29% seen only once; the top ten take roughly a tenth. This CDR3 has 14 residues. Germline values: CDR1 DFQATT, CDR2 SNEGSKA (reference sequence). V gave up 2 bases and J gave up 2 bases; unmatched junction bases: 2. The data were also submitted as part of a second study, on T cells of mothers and their children.

Specimen: blood. The rearrangement links TRBV20-1 to TRBJ1-5; 8 positions agree with TRBD1. The sequence was collected from a woman aged 40-49 years in good health. In nucleotides, the CDR3 is TGCAGTGCTAGAATGACAGGGGGCAATCAGCCCCAGCATTTT. It specifies CSARMTGGNQPQHF.